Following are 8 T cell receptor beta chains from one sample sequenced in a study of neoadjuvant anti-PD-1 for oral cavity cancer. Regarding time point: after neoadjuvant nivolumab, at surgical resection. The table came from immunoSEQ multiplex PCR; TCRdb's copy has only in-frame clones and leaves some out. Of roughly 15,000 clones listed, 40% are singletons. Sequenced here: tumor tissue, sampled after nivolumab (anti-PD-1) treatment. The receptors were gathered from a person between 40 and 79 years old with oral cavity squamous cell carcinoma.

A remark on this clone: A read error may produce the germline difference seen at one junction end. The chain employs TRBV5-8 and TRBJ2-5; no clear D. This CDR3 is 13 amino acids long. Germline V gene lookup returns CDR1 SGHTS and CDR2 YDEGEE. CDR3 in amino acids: CASSLGIQETQYF. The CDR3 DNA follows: TGTGCCAGCAGTTTGGGAATCCAAGAGACCCAGTACTTC.

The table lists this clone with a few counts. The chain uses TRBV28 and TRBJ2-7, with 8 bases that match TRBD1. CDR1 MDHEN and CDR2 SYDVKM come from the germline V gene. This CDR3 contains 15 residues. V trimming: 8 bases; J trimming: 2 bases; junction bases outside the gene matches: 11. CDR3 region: CASLPGRGRPYEQYF. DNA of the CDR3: TGTGCCAGCCTCCCCGGCAGGGGGCGCCCCTACGAGCAGTACTTC.

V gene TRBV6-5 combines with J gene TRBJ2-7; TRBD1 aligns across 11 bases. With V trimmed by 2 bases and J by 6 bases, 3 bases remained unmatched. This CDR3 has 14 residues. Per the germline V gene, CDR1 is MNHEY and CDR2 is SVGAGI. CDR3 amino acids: CASSYRDRGAEQYF. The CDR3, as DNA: TGTGCCAGCAGTTACCGGGACAGGGGGGCCGAGCAGTACTTC.

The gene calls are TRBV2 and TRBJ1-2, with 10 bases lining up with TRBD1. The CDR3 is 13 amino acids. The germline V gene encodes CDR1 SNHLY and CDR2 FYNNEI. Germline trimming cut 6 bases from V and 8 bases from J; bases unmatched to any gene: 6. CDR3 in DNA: TGTGCCAGCAGCTTGACAGGGGGCCTCGGCTACACCTTC. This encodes CASSLTGGLGYTF.

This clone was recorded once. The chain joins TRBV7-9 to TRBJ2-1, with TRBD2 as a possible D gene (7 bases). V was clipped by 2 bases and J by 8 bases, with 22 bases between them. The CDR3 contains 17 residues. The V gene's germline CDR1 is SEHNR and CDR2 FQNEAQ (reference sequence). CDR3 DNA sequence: TGTGCCAGCAGCTTACATGGGCGGGGGCCTGGCGGGGATGAGCAGTTCTTC. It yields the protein CASSLHGRGPGGDEQFF.

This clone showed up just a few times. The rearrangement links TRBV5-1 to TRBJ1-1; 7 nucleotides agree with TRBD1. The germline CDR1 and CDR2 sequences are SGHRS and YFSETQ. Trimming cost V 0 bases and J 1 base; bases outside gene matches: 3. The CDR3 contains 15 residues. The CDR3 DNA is TGCGCCAGCAGCTTGGAAGGGGGCGCGAACACTGAAGCTTTCTTT. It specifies CASSLEGGANTEAFF.

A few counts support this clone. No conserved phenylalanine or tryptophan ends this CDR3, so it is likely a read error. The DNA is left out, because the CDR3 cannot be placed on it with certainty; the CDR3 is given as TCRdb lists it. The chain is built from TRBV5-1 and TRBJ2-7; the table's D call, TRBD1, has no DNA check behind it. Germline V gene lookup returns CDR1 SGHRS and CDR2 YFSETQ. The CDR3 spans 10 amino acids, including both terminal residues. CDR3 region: CASPPKGADL.

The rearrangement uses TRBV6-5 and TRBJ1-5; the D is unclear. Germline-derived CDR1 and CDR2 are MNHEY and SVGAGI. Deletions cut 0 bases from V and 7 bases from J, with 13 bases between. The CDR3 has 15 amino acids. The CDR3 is CASSYSISGLQPQHF. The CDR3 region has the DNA TGTGCCAGCAGTTACTCGATTTCCGGGTTGCAGCCCCAGCATTTT.